What follows are 5 T cell receptor beta chains derived from one specimen sequenced in a study of Ad26.COV2.S vaccination and SARS-CoV-2 variants. The treatment denotes: roughly 18 received Ad26.COV2.S at low or high dose, single or two shots; 5 received placebo; per-sample allocation not given. Day 63 following the first vaccine or placebo injection was when the samples were taken. The repertoire was sequenced with immunoSEQ multiplex PCR; TCRdb's copy has only in-frame clones and lacks some. Among about 680,000 clones listed, around 92% were seen once. Material: peripheral blood, obtained in a trial of Ad26.COV2.S vaccine versus placebo. These receptors all stem from a person between 18 and 65 years old who received the Ad26.COV2.S COVID-19 vaccine or a placebo.

This chain joins TRBV3-1 (or the pseudogene TRBV3-2) and TRBJ2-2; perhaps TRBD1 as D (5 bases). V shed 4 bases and J shed 0 bases, with 9 bases lying between them. Germline V lookup: CDR1 LGHDT, CDR2 YNNKEL (reference sequence). The CDR3 is 15 residues long. The CDR3 spells CASSPRTSNTGELFF. CDR3 bases: TGTGCCAGCAGCCCGCGGACATCGAACACCGGGGAGCTGTTTTTT.

The gene calls are TRBV25-1 and TRBJ2-6; no clear D. The CDR3 is 16 amino acids. V dropped 0 bases and J dropped 0 bases, with 6 bases sitting between them. The germline CDR1 and CDR2 sequences are MGHDK and SYGVNS. The CDR3 DNA sequence: TGTGCCAGCAGTGAATATCGGACCTCTGGGGCCAACGTCCTGACTTTC. It translates to CASSEYRTSGANVLTF.

The rearrangement links TRBV12-3 or TRBV12-4 to TRBJ1-2, with D perhaps matching TRBD1 (6 bases). The CDR3 loop spans 13 amino acids. V dropped 2 bases and J dropped 6 bases, with 10 bases sitting between them. The CDR3 region is CASSLWGRDGYTF. The CDR3 nucleotides read TGTGCCAGCAGTTTATGGGGGCGCGATGGCTACACCTTC.

CDR3 bases: TGTGCCAGCTCACCGCGAGCGGGAGGTGAGACCCAGTACTTC. Its translation: CASSPRAGGETQYF. V and J are TRBV18 and TRBJ2-5, with TRBD2 matching over 9 bases. The J segment lost 5 bases and the V segment lost 3 bases, leaving 4 bases of the junction unmatched. CDR3 length equals 14 residues. Germline V CDR1 and CDR2: KGHSH, LQKENI.

This clone was recorded a few times. J is TRBJ1-1 and V is TRBV29-1, with 7 bases that match TRBD1. Germline V gene lookup returns CDR1 SQVTM and CDR2 ANQGSEA. With 7 bases clipped from V and 0 bases from J, the junction kept 5 bases outside the gene matches. The CDR3 is 13 residues long. Here the CDR3 reads CSARTGMNTEAFF. The CDR3 bases are TGCAGCGCCCGGACAGGAATGAACACTGAAGCTTTCTTT.